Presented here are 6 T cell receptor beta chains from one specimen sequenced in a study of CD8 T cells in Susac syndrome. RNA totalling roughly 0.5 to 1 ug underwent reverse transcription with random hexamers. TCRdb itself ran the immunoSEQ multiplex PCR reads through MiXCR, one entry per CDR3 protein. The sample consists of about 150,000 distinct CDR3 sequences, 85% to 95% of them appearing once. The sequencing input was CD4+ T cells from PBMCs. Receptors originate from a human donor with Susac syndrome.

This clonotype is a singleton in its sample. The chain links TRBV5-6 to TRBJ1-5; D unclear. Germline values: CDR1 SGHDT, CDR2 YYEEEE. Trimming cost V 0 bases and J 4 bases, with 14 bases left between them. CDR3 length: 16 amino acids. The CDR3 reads CASSLEAGAGNQPQHF. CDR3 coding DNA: TGTGCCAGCAGCTTGGAGGCAGGCGCTGGGAATCAGCCCCAGCATTTT.

The DNA for the CDR3 is TGTGCCAGCGGCAGGGTCTCTAACTATGGCTACACCTTC. Encoded protein: CASGRVSNYGYTF. V and J are TRBV7-9 and TRBJ1-2; possible D gene TRBD1, 5 bases. Germline CDR1 is SEHNR and CDR2 is FQNEAQ (reference sequence). CDR3 length: 13 residues. Trimming removed 8 bases at V and 0 bases at J, with 10 bases between.

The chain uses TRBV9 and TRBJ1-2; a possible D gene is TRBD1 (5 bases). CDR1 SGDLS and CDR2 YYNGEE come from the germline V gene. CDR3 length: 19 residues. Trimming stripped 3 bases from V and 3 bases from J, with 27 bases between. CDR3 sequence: CASSEGTGPGEGSYYGYTF. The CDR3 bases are TGTGCCAGCAGCGAGGGGACGGGACCCGGTGAGGGATCATACTATGGCTACACCTTC. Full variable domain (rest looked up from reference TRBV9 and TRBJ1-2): DSGVTQTPKHLITATGQRVTLRCSPRSGDLSVYWYQQSLDQGLQFLIQYYNGEERAKGNILERFSAQQFPDLHSELNLSSLELGDSALYFCASSEGTGPGEGSYYGYTFGSGTRLTVV.

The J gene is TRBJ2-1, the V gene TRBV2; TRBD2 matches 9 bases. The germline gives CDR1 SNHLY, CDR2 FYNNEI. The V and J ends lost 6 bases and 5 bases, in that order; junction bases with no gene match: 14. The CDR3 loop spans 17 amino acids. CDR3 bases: TGTGCCAGCAGAAGAGGGATTGGCGGGGGGGCAGACAATGAGCAGTTCTTC. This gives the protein CASRRGIGGGADNEQFF.

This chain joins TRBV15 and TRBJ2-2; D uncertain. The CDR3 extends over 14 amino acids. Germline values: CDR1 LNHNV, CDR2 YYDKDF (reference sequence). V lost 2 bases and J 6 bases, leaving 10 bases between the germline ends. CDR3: CATSRSPAPGELFF. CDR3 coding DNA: TGTGCCACCAGCAGATCCCCGGCTCCCGGGGAGCTGTTTTTT.

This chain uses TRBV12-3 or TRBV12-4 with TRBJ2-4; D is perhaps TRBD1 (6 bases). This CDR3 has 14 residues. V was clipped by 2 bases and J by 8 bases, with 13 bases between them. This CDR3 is CASSLNRVEDIQYF. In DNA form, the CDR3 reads TGTGCCAGCAGTTTAAACAGGGTGGAAGACATTCAGTACTTC.